This TCR beta chain was sequenced during a study of shared clonotypes between healthy human individuals. Clones were read by immunoSEQ multiplex PCR, and TCRdb kept only the in-frame ones, dropping some. The sample lists about 1 million clones; roughly 75% were seen once. The sequenced material came from memory CD4+ T cells sorted from blood. The sample's subset: CD45RA-negative fraction. The TCR was taken from a man between 18 and 29 years old in good health.

CDR3 DNA sequence: TGCGCCAGCCGCGAGACAGAGTACTCTGGAAACACCATATATTTT. It encodes CASRETEYSGNTIYF. The chain has TRBV5-1 and TRBJ1-3, with D tentatively TRBD1 (5 bases). V lost 7 bases, J lost 0 bases, and 14 bases lay in between. The CDR3 sequence is 15 residues long. Germline CDR1 and CDR2: SGHRS and YFSETQ.